A selection of T cell receptor beta chains follows, all from one sample in a study of blood T cell repertoires in COVID-19. Assay: immunoSEQ multiplex PCR; the TCRdb copy retains only in-frame clones and omits some. The data contain some 320,000 clones, just under 90% of them singletons. Material for sequencing was peripheral blood. The origin of the receptors is a woman in her twenties or thirties with COVID-19, enrolled during active disease. Both conserved end residues are part of each CDR3. A D gene is named only where the DNA matches it firmly. The size of a clone is reported for some rows only, either as once, few or many, or as a class for expanded clones.

d_gene: NA
j_gene: TRBJ2-3
abundance: NA
v_gene: TRBV5-1
CDR3nt: TGCGCCAGCAGCTTGTACTCCAGGGGGGGCACAGATACGCAGTATTTT
CDR3aa: CASSLYSRGGTDTQYF

d_gene: NA
j_gene: TRBJ2-3
abundance: NA
v_gene: TRBV5-1
CDR3nt: TGCGCCAGCAGCTTGGGGGCCACAGATACGCAGTATTTT
CDR3aa: CASSLGATDTQYF

d_gene: NA
j_gene: TRBJ1-1
abundance: NA
v_gene: TRBV27
CDR3nt: TGTGCCAGCAGCGGACACACGAACACTGAAGCTTTCTTT
CDR3aa: CASSGHTNTEAFF

d_gene: NA
j_gene: TRBJ1-2
abundance: NA
v_gene: TRBV19
CDR3nt: TGTGCCAGTAGTCCCAGGACAGCTAATGGCTACACCTTC
CDR3aa: CASSPRTANGYTF

d_gene: NA
j_gene: TRBJ1-5
abundance: NA
v_gene: TRBV19
CDR3nt: TGTGCCAGTAGTATTGGGCCCAGATTAAACAATCAGCCCCAGCATTTT
CDR3aa: CASSIGPRLNNQPQHF

d_gene: TRBD1
j_gene: TRBJ2-7
abundance: NA
v_gene: TRBV6-5
CDR3nt: TGTGCCAGCAGTTCGGCCGGGACAGGGGTCCGCGAGCAGTACTTC
CDR3aa: CASSSAGTGVREQYF

d_gene: NA
j_gene: TRBJ1-4
abundance: NA
v_gene: TRBV30
CDR3nt: TGTGCCTGGAGTGTAGTTCCCGAGGCGGATGAAAAACTGTTTTTT
CDR3aa: CAWSVVPEADEKLFF

d_gene: TRBD1
j_gene: TRBJ2-1
abundance: NA
v_gene: TRBV5-8
CDR3nt: TGTGCCAGCAGCTACCGGGACAGGGGGCTCCCAGGCAATGAGCAGTTCTTC
CDR3aa: CASSYRDRGLPGNEQFF

d_gene: NA
j_gene: TRBJ1-3
abundance: NA
v_gene: TRBV5-1
CDR3nt: TGCGCCAGCACCCAAGGAGGGGCGGCGGGAAACACCATATATTTT
CDR3aa: CASTQGGAAGNTIYF

d_gene: TRBD2
j_gene: TRBJ2-5
abundance: NA
v_gene: TRBV27
CDR3nt: TGTGCCAGCAGTGTCGGGACTAGCGGGGGGGAGACCCAGTACTTC
CDR3aa: CASSVGTSGGETQYF

d_gene: TRBD2
j_gene: TRBJ2-5
abundance: once
v_gene: TRBV7-9
CDR3nt: TGTGCCAGCAGTTTAGGGTCAAGCGGGGGATACCAAGAGACCCAGTACTTC
CDR3aa: CASSLGSSGGYQETQYF

d_gene: NA
j_gene: TRBJ2-1
abundance: NA
v_gene: TRBV19
CDR3nt: TGTGCCAGTAGCTCTACCGGGAATCCCTACAATGAGCAGTTCTTC
CDR3aa: CASSSTGNPYNEQFF

d_gene: NA
j_gene: TRBJ2-3
abundance: NA
v_gene: TRBV7-9
CDR3nt: TGTGCCAGCACTGACTCGGTCGGCACAGATACGCAGTATTTT
CDR3aa: CASTDSVGTDTQYF

d_gene: TRBD2
j_gene: TRBJ2-7
abundance: NA
v_gene: TRBV4-2
CDR3nt: TGTGCCAGCAGCCGCGGGACTAGCCGATACGAGCAGTACTTC
CDR3aa: CASSRGTSRYEQYF

d_gene: TRBD1
j_gene: TRBJ1-2
abundance: NA
v_gene: TRBV15
CDR3nt: TGTGCCACCAGCCGCGGTGTGGGACAGAGGGATTCTGGCTACACCTTC
CDR3aa: CATSRGVGQRDSGYTF

d_gene: NA
j_gene: TRBJ2-1
abundance: NA
v_gene: TRBV4-1
CDR3nt: TGCGCCAGCAGCCAAACCACGGGGTCCTACAATGAGCAGTTCTTC
CDR3aa: CASSQTTGSYNEQFF

d_gene: NA
j_gene: TRBJ1-1
abundance: few
v_gene: TRBV7-9
CDR3nt: TGTGCCAGCAGCCAACTTACACAGGACAATGAAGCTTTCTTT
CDR3aa: CASSQLTQDNEAFF

d_gene: TRBD2
j_gene: TRBJ2-2
abundance: NA
v_gene: TRBV14
CDR3nt: TGTGCCAGCAGCCAAGATGGCGGGGGGGCCCGGGAGCTGTTTTTT
CDR3aa: CASSQDGGGARELFF

d_gene: NA
j_gene: TRBJ2-1
abundance: NA
v_gene: TRBV12-3/TRBV12-4
CDR3nt: TGTGCCAGCAGTTTACGGGGTAAAAATGAGCAGTTCTTC
CDR3aa: CASSLRGKNEQFF

d_gene: NA
j_gene: TRBJ2-3
abundance: NA
v_gene: TRBV14
CDR3nt: TGTGCCAGCAGCCAACCGGGACTCCCCACAGATACGCAGTATTTT
CDR3aa: CASSQPGLPTDTQYF

d_gene: TRBD1
j_gene: TRBJ2-7
abundance: NA
v_gene: TRBV9
CDR3nt: TGTGCCAGCAGCAGGGGGCAGGGGACATCCTACGAGCAGTACTTC
CDR3aa: CASSRGQGTSYEQYF

d_gene: NA
j_gene: TRBJ1-4
abundance: NA
v_gene: TRBV5-1
CDR3nt: TGCGCCAGCAGCTGGTCGAACAGAAACGAAAAACTGTTTTTT
CDR3aa: CASSWSNRNEKLFF

d_gene: TRBD1
j_gene: TRBJ2-1
abundance: NA
v_gene: TRBV19
CDR3nt: TGTGCCACCGCCCCGCGACAGGGGGCGCGATATGAGCAGTTCTTC
CDR3aa: CATAPRQGARYEQFF

d_gene: TRBD1
j_gene: TRBJ2-7
abundance: NA
v_gene: TRBV19
CDR3nt: TGTGCCAGTAGTTTCCGGACAGGGCCCTACGAGCAGTACTTC
CDR3aa: CASSFRTGPYEQYF

d_gene: NA
j_gene: TRBJ2-1
abundance: NA
v_gene: TRBV5-6
CDR3nt: TGTGCCAGCAGCCCGTCGGTGGGGGCGGGGTTCTTC
CDR3aa: CASSPSVGAGFF

d_gene: NA
j_gene: TRBJ1-1
abundance: NA
v_gene: TRBV18
CDR3nt: TGTGCCAGCTCCCCCCTTAGGACTGGGGAAGCTTTCTTT
CDR3aa: CASSPLRTGEAFF

d_gene: NA
j_gene: TRBJ2-1
abundance: NA
v_gene: TRBV4-1
CDR3nt: TGCGCCAGCAGCAACCTAGGGAGTAGTCGGAATGAGCAGTTCTTC
CDR3aa: CASSNLGSSRNEQFF

d_gene: NA
j_gene: TRBJ1-2
abundance: NA
v_gene: TRBV27
CDR3nt: TGTGCCAGCAGTTCCACAGGGTCCCCCTACTATGGCTACACCTTC
CDR3aa: CASSSTGSPYYGYTF

d_gene: TRBD1
j_gene: TRBJ1-2
abundance: once
v_gene: TRBV6-2/TRBV6-3
CDR3nt: TGTGCCAGCAGTTACCGTCTACCGGACAGGTACTATGGCTACACCTTC
CDR3aa: CASSYRLPDRYYGYTF

d_gene: NA
j_gene: TRBJ1-6
abundance: NA
v_gene: TRBV27
CDR3nt: TGTGCCAGCAAAGAGTCCAGGGAAAGGGGGTCACCCCTCCACTTT
CDR3aa: CASKESRERGSPLHF

d_gene: TRBD2
j_gene: TRBJ2-1
abundance: NA
v_gene: TRBV27
CDR3nt: TGTGCCAGCACCTCGACTAGCGGGGCTTTCAATGAGCAGTTCTTC
CDR3aa: CASTSTSGAFNEQFF